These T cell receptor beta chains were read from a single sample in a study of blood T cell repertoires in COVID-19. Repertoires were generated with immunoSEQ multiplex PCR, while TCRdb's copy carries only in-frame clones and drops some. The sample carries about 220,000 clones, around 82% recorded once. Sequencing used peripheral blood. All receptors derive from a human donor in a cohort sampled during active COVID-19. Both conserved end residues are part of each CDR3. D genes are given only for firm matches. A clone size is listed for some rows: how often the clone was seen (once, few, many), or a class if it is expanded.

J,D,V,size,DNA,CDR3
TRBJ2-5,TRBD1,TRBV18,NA,TGTGCCAGCTCACCGTTTTCGGGACAGGGGGGCCAGACCCAGTACTTC,CASSPFSGQGGQTQYF
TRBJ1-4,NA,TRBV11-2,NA,TGTGCCAGCAGCCCTATGGACGCCGGGGGTGAAAAACTGTTTTTT,CASSPMDAGGEKLFF
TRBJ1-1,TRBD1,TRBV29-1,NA,TGCAGCGCCCGGGACAGGGGCACTGAAGCTTTCTTT,CSARDRGTEAFF
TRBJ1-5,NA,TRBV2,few,TGTGCCAGCAGGGCAGGGTGGGCCCAGCATTTT,CASRAGWAQHF
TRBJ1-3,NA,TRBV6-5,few,TGTGCCACCAGCAGGGATAGCTCTGGAAACACCATATATTTT,CATSRDSSGNTIYF
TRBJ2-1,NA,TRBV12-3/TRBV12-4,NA,TGTGCCAGCACCCTAGGGGGCAATGAGCAGTTCTTC,CASTLGGNEQFF
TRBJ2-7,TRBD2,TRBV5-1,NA,TGCGCCAGCAGCTTGGAGCCTAGCGGGGGGGCCGGCGAGCAGTACTTC,CASSLEPSGGAGEQYF
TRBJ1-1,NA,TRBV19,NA,TGTGCCAGTACCGACTACGGGGGCACTGAAGCTTTCTTT,CASTDYGGTEAFF
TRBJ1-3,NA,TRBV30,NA,TGTGCCTGGATTGACAGGATCTCTGGAAACACCATATATTTT,CAWIDRISGNTIYF
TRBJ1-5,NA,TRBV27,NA,TGTGCCAGCAGTTCTAACAATCAGCCCCAGCATTTT,CASSSNNQPQHF
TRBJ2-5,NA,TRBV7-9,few,TGTGCCAGCAGTTCTAATCGACAGGACACTCAAGAGACCCAGTACTTC,CASSSNRQDTQETQYF
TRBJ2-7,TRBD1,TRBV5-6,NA,TGTGCCAGCAGCTTGGTCACAGGGGGTATGTACGAGCAGTACTTC,CASSLVTGGMYEQYF
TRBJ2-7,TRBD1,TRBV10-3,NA,TGTGCCGTGCGGACAGGGGACAGCTACGAGCAGTACTTC,CAVRTGDSYEQYF
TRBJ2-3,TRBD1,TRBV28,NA,TGTGCCAGCAGCGCTAACAGGGGATTTCAGGCAGATACGCAGTATTTT,CASSANRGFQADTQYF
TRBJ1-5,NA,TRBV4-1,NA,TGCGCCAGCAGCCAAGAAGGGAGACAGGTTAATCAGCCCCAGCATTTT,CASSQEGRQVNQPQHF